Below are 29 T cell receptor beta chains sequenced from a single sample in a study of cytomegalovirus exposure and HLA in healthy donors. The PCR ran on 60 Vbeta and 13 Jbeta primers. Clones were read by immunoSEQ multiplex PCR, and TCRdb kept only the in-frame ones, dropping some. The sample shows about 170,000 clones, about 82% of them seen only once. The sequencing sample was made of PBMCs. The receptors were gathered from a woman between 18 and 29 years old in good health and CMV-seronegative.

This clone was seen once. The chain has TRBV28 and TRBJ2-1; D is uncertain. V was shortened by 7 bases and J by 5 bases, with 15 bases between the two germline ends. Germline CDR1 reads MDHEN; CDR2 reads SYDVKM. CDR3 length equals 14 residues. CDR3 loop: CASNPRTPNNEQFF. Written as DNA, the CDR3 is TGTGCCAGCAACCCGAGAACCCCCAACAATGAGCAGTTCTTC. Complete variable domain (other parts from reference TRBV28 and TRBJ2-1): DVKVTQSSRYLVKRTGEKVFLECVQDMDHENMFWYRQDPGLGLRLIYFSYDVKMKEKGDIPEGYSVSREKKERFSLILESASTNQTSMYLCASNPRTPNNEQFFGPGTRLTVL.

The chain joins TRBV29-1 to TRBJ2-7; 10 bases match TRBD2. The V gene end was trimmed by 3 bases and the J gene end by 1 base; junction bases not matched to a gene: 3. This CDR3 comprises 14 residues. Per germline, CDR1 SQVTM and CDR2 ANQGSEA. CDR3 sequence: CSVEASGSSYEQYF. CDR3 sequence (DNA): TGCAGCGTTGAGGCTAGCGGGAGTTCCTACGAGCAGTACTTC.

The rearrangement uses TRBV18 and TRBJ2-7, with TRBD1 as a possible D gene (6 bases). V lost 6 bases, J lost 3 bases, and 18 bases lay in between. Germline values: CDR1 KGHSH, CDR2 LQKENI. This CDR3 contains 15 residues. The CDR3, as DNA: TGTGCCAGCTCCCCATCCCAAGACAGGCTCTACGAGCAGTACTTC. As protein: CASSPSQDRLYEQYF.

This clone occurred once. The DNA for the CDR3 is TGTGCCAGCAGCCGGGGGGACTACCTCGGGGGTGGGACCCAGTACTTC. Translating gives CASSRGDYLGGGTQYF. The V call is TRBV27, the J call TRBJ2-5; 7 nucleotides line up with TRBD2. Germline-derived CDR1 and CDR2 are MNHEY and SMNVEV (reference sequence). The ends lost 6 bases at V and 7 bases at J; junction bases unmatched: 17. The CDR3 spans 16 residues.

The rearrangement joins TRBV10-3 to TRBJ1-1, with D perhaps matching TRBD1 (6 bases). Germline V gene lookup returns CDR1 ENHRY and CDR2 SYGVKD. The CDR3 runs 15 residues. Trimming cost V 2 bases and J 1 base, with 11 bases left between them. CDR3 sequence reads: CAISEANRENTEAFF. CDR3 bases: TGTGCCATCAGTGAGGCAAACAGGGAGAACACTGAAGCTTTCTTT.

The chain has TRBV19 and TRBJ1-2; TRBD1 might be the D (5 bases). The CDR3 covers 12 residues. Trimming stripped 6 bases from V and 2 bases from J, with 7 bases between. The germline CDR1 and CDR2 sequences are LNHDA and SQIVND (reference sequence). The CDR3 loop is CASRGLNYGYTF. The CDR3 DNA follows: TGTGCCAGTAGGGGGCTGAACTATGGCTACACCTTC.

The chain uses TRBV5-1 and TRBJ2-3, with D possibly TRBD1 on 5 matching bases. The length of the CDR3 is 17 residues. V was pared by 1 base and J by 3 bases, with 18 bases between. Germline V CDR1 and CDR2: SGHRS, YFSETQ. The CDR3 bases are TGCGCCAGCAGCTTGCCCAGGAGCGTCCGACAGACAGATACGCAGTATTTT. Encoded protein: CASSLPRSVRQTDTQYF.

The rearrangement links TRBV9 to TRBJ2-7; 11 bases are a match to TRBD1. Germline values: CDR1 SGDLS, CDR2 YYNGEE. V dropped 3 bases and J dropped 3; count of bases not matched to a gene: 5. The CDR3 is 15 residues long. This CDR3 reads CASSAGQGAFYEQYF. Here the CDR3 DNA reads TGTGCCAGCAGCGCCGGACAGGGGGCCTTCTACGAGCAGTACTTC. Based on the CDR3 plus reference TRBV9 and TRBJ2-7, the full variable domain is DSGVTQTPKHLITATGQRVTLRCSPRSGDLSVYWYQQSLDQGLQFLIQYYNGEERAKGNILERFSAQQFPDLHSELNLSSLELGDSALYFCASSAGQGAFYEQYFGPGTRLTVT.

The chain uses TRBV2 and TRBJ2-5; D possibly corresponds to TRBD1 (5 bases). The CDR3 runs 14 residues. Germline values: CDR1 SNHLY, CDR2 FYNNEI. Trimming cost V 7 bases and J 9 bases, with 21 bases left between them. DNA of the CDR3: TGTGCCAGCAAGGGTCCGTGGCAGGGCGAGGCCCAGTACTTC. This encodes CASKGPWQGEAQYF.

The chain has TRBV7-2 and TRBJ2-5; 7 bases map to TRBD2. The junction had 12 bases not matched to a gene; V was cut back by 2 bases and J by 6 bases. This CDR3 has 16 residues. Germline V CDR1 and CDR2: SGHTA, FQGNSA. CDR3 loop: CASSLPVFAGEKTQYF. The CDR3 bases are TGTGCCAGCAGCTTACCGGTGTTTGCGGGAGAGAAGACCCAGTACTTC. The complete variable domain, with remaining parts taken from reference TRBV7-2 and TRBJ2-5, reads GAGVSQSPSNKVTEKGKDVELRCDPISGHTALYWYRQSLGQGLEFLIYFQGNSAPDKSGLPSDRFSAERTGGSVSTLTIQRTQQEDSAVYLCASSLPVFAGEKTQYFGPGTRLLVL.

This chain uses TRBV6-1 with TRBJ2-7; a possible D gene is TRBD1 (6 bases). CDR3 length equals 14 residues. The germline gives CDR1 MNHNS, CDR2 SASEGT. Trimming stripped 4 bases from V and 6 bases from J, with 16 bases between. Here the CDR3 reads CASSGGPGDGEQYF. CDR3 coding DNA: TGTGCCAGCAGTGGGGGGCCAGGGGACGGCGAGCAGTACTTC.

The V gene is TRBV4-3, the J gene TRBJ1-2; D is perhaps TRBD1 (5 bases). The germline CDR1 and CDR2 sequences are LGHNA and YSLEER. V was clipped by 4 bases and J by 6 bases, with 18 bases between them. The CDR3 runs to 15 residues. The chain's CDR3 is CASSPRGGNLDGYTF. CDR3 nucleotide sequence: TGCGCCAGCAGCCCTCGCGGGGGGAATTTGGATGGCTACACCTTC.

The chain couples TRBV9 to TRBJ2-7, with TRBD2 matching over 9 bases. Trimming took 5 bases from V and 1 from J; bases not matched to a gene: 4. CDR3 length: 14 residues. Per the germline V gene, CDR1 is SGDLS and CDR2 is YYNGEE. Here the CDR3 reads CASSESGRSYEQYF. In DNA, the CDR3 is TGTGCCAGCAGTGAGAGCGGGAGGTCCTACGAGCAGTACTTC.

J is TRBJ2-2 and V is TRBV10-3; D may be TRBD2 (5 bases). This CDR3 has 16 amino acids. Trimming shortened V by 3 bases and J by 1 base, and 12 bases separated the two germline ends. CDR1 is ENHRY and CDR2 is SYGVKD in the germline V gene. The CDR3 spells CAISERGGLNTGELFF. The CDR3 DNA is TGTGCCATCAGTGAACGGGGTGGGCTGAACACCGGGGAGCTGTTTTTT.

The rearrangement uses TRBV2 and TRBJ1-3; TRBD1 might be the D (6 bases). The germline V gene has CDR1 SNHLY and CDR2 FYNNEI. The CDR3 has 15 residues. Trimming took off 6 bases at V and 0 bases at J, with 12 bases between the two ends. CDR3 amino acids: CASRTGQSSGNTIYF. CDR3 bases: TGTGCCAGCAGGACAGGACAGTCCTCTGGAAACACCATATATTTT.

This clone occurred once. V usage is TRBV4-1 and J usage is TRBJ2-7; 7 nucleotides align to TRBD2. This CDR3 contains 13 residues. The germline CDR1 and CDR2 sequences are MGHRA and YSYEKL. V was pared by 2 bases and J by 7 bases, with 5 bases of the junction left unmatched. The DNA for the CDR3 is TGCGCCAGCAGCCAAACGGCGGGAGAGGAGCAGTACTTC. Its protein product is CASSQTAGEEQYF.

The rearrangement joins TRBV5-1 to TRBJ2-7, with D perhaps TRBD1 (6 bases). Between the trimmed V and J ends, which lost 7 bases and 0 bases, there was a span of 14 bases. The length of the CDR3 is 14 residues. CDR1 and CDR2 from the germline V gene are SGHRS and YFSETQ. The CDR3: CASAFGDNSYEQYF. DNA for the CDR3: TGCGCCAGCGCTTTCGGGGACAACTCCTACGAGCAGTACTTC.

Comments on this clone: Compared with germline, one end of the junction differs, possibly owing to a read error. V is TRBV7-9 and J is TRBJ1-1, with D possibly matching TRBD1 (6 bases). CDR3 length: 13 amino acids. From germline, CDR1 is SEHNR and CDR2 FQNEAQ (reference sequence). The CDR3 nucleotides read TGTTCCAGCAGCTTGTGGGGGCAAACTGAAGCTTTCTTT. Residues: CSSSLWGQTEAFF.

This rearrangement joins TRBV30 to TRBJ2-1, with D tentatively TRBD2 (6 bases). The CDR3 loop spans 14 amino acids. Germline assignment: CDR1 GTSNPN and CDR2 SVGIG (reference sequence). Deletions cut 0 bases from V and 4 bases from J, with 10 bases between. CDR3 DNA: TGTGCCTGGAGTGTACACGGGGGATACAATGAGCAGTTCTTC. Translating it yields CAWSVHGGYNEQFF. Using reference TRBV30 and TRBJ2-1 for the parts outside the CDR3, the full variable domain is SQTIHQWPATLVQPVGSPLSLECTVEGTSNPNLYWYRQAAGRGLQLLFYSVGIGQISSEVPQNLSASRPQDRQFILSSKKLLLSDSGFYLCAWSVHGGYNEQFFGPGTRLTVL.

The DNA of the CDR3 is TGTGCCAGCCTGGTTTCGGACACTGAAGCTTTCTTT. Amino acid sequence: CASLVSDTEAFF. The J gene is TRBJ1-1, the V gene TRBV6-1, with D uncertain. Per germline, CDR1 MNHNS and CDR2 SASEGT. V was shortened by 8 bases and J by 3 bases, with 10 bases between the two germline ends. This CDR3 has 12 amino acids.

The chain joins TRBV7-6 to TRBJ2-1, with 7 bases that match TRBD2. The CDR3 runs to 12 residues. CDR1 SGHVS and CDR2 FNYEAQ come from the germline V gene. The ends lost 5 bases at V and 7 bases at J; junction bases unmatched: 2. CDR3 sequence reads: CASSQLANEQFF. In DNA form, the CDR3 reads TGTGCCAGCAGCCAACTAGCGAATGAGCAGTTCTTC.

The chain is built from TRBV9 and TRBJ2-2; tentatively, D is TRBD2 (6 bases). The CDR3 is made up of 16 amino acids. CDR1 is SGDLS, CDR2 YYNGEE, per germline. The V gene lost 3 bases and the J gene lost 5 bases, with 17 bases spanning the gap. CDR3 coding DNA: TGTGCCAGCAGCGCGGCAGCGGGCGGAGTAACCGGGGAGCTGTTTTTT. This gives the protein CASSAAAGGVTGELFF. The full variable domain, completed using reference TRBV9 and TRBJ2-2, is DSGVTQTPKHLITATGQRVTLRCSPRSGDLSVYWYQQSLDQGLQFLIQYYNGEERAKGNILERFSAQQFPDLHSELNLSSLELGDSALYFCASSAAAGGVTGELFFGEGSRLTVL.

This sequence joins TRBV5-4 and TRBJ2-2; maybe TRBD1 (6 bases). CDR1 and CDR2 (germline): SGHNT, YYREEE (reference sequence). Trimming removed 2 bases from V and 2 bases from J, with 7 bases in between. The CDR3 covers 14 residues. The CDR3 DNA reads as TGTGCCAGCAGCTTAGGGGGAAACACCGGGGAGCTGTTTTTT. Translated, it gives CASSLGGNTGELFF.

The chain is built from TRBV7-2 and TRBJ2-3, with D uncertain. The CDR3 runs 13 residues. Germline loops: CDR1 SGHTA, CDR2 FQGNSA. Trimming took 1 base from V and 2 from J, leaving 4 bases between them. Written as DNA, the CDR3 is TGTGCCAGCAGCTTAGAACTCACAGATACGCAGTATTTT. Its translation is CASSLELTDTQYF.

The chain is built from TRBV28 and TRBJ2-3; 16 bases line up with TRBD2. J was trimmed by 4 bases and V by 5 bases; bases with no gene match: 9. CDR1 MDHEN and CDR2 SYDVKM come from the germline V gene. This CDR3 region has 18 residues. Here the CDR3 reads CASSPQGLAGGPADTQYF. The CDR3 nucleotides are TGTGCCAGCAGTCCACAGGGACTAGCGGGAGGGCCCGCAGATACGCAGTATTTT.

This clone has only one observation. V and J are TRBV6-1 and TRBJ1-1; D is ambiguous. This CDR3 has 14 residues. Trimming pared 4 bases from V and 1 base from J, leaving 10 bases between. The germline V gene has CDR1 MNHNS and CDR2 SASEGT. This CDR3 reads CASSAPGPNTEAFF. The CDR3 DNA follows: TGTGCCAGCAGTGCGCCGGGTCCGAACACTGAAGCTTTCTTT.

The rearrangement links TRBV6-1 to TRBJ2-1; D unresolved. CDR1 is MNHNS and CDR2 is SASEGT in the germline V gene. This CDR3 comprises 11 residues. V lost 6 bases and J 13 bases, leaving 13 bases between the germline ends. CDR3 sequence: CASRGGGYQFF. In nucleotides, the CDR3 is TGTGCCAGCAGAGGCGGCGGTTACCAGTTCTTC.

The count of this clone is one. The V gene is TRBV5-1, the J gene TRBJ2-1, with TRBD2 identical over 7 bases. The CDR3 contains 13 residues. Per the germline V gene, CDR1 is SGHRS and CDR2 is YFSETQ. Trimming took 5 bases from V and 8 from J; bases not matched to a gene: 7. CDR3 nucleotide sequence: TGCGCCAGCAGTTTAAGCGGGACGTATGAGCAGTTCTTC. It encodes CASSLSGTYEQFF.

The CDR3 is CASSVSGVISGELFF. CDR3 nucleotide sequence: TGCGCCAGCAGTGTATCGGGAGTCATTAGCGGGGAGCTGTTTTTT. The rearrangement links TRBV10-2 to TRBJ2-2; TRBD2 is a possible D gene (6 bases). The CDR3 loop spans 15 amino acids. Trimming left V 4 bases short and J 7 bases short, with 16 bases between. The germline V gene has CDR1 WSHSY and CDR2 SAAADI.